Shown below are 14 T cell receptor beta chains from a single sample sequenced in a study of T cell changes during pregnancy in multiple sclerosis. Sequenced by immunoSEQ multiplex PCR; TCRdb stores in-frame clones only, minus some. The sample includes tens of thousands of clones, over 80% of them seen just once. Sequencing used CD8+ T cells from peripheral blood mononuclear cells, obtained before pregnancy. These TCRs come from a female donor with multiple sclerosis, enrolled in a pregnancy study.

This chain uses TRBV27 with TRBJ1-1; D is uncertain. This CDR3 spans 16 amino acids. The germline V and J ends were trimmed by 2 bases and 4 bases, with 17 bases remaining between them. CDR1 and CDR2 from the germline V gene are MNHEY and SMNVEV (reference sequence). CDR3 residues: CASSLNWYRGGTEAFF. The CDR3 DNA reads TGTGCCAGCAGTTTAAATTGGTACCGGGGTGGCACTGAAGCTTTCTTT.

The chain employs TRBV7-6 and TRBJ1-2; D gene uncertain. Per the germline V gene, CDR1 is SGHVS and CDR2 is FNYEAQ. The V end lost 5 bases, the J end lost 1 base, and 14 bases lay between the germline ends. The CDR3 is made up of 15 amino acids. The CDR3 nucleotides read TGTGCCAGCAGCCCCGGGATAGGGCTTAACTATGGCTACACCTTC. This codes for CASSPGIGLNYGYTF. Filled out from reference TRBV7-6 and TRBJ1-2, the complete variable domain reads GAGVSQSPRYKVTKRGQDVALRCDPISGHVSLYWYRQALGQGPEFLTYFNYEAQQDKSGLPNDRFSAERPEGSISTLTIQRTEQRDSAMYRCASSPGIGLNYGYTFGSGTRLTVV.

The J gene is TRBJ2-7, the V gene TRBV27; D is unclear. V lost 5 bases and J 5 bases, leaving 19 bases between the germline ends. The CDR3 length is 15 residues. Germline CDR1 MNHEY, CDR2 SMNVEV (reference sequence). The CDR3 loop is CASSPAGDGGDEQYF. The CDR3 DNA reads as TGTGCCAGCAGTCCCGCCGGAGATGGTGGAGACGAGCAGTACTTC.

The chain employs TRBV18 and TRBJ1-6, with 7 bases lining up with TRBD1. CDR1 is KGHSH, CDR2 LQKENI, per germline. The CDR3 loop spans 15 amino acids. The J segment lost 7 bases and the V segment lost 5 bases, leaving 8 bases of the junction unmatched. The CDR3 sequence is CASSSRDSENSPLHF. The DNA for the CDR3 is TGTGCCAGCTCATCAAGGGACAGCGAAAATTCACCCCTCCACTTT.

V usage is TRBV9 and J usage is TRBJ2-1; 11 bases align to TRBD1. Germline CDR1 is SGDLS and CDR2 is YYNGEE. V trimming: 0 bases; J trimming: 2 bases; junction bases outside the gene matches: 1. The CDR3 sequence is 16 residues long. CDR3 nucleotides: TGTGCCAGCAGCGTAGGGGGACAGGGGGCCTACAATGAGCAGTTCTTC. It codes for CASSVGGQGAYNEQFF.

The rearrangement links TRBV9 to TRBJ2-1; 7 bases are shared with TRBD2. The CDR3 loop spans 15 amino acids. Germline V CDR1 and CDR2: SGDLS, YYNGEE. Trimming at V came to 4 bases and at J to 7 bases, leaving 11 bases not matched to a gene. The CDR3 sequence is CASSWTGGLANEQFF. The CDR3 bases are TGTGCCAGCAGCTGGACGGGAGGCCTAGCGAATGAGCAGTTCTTC.

For the CDR3, the DNA is TGTGCCAGCAGCTCCCCATCAGCAGGGGCGGCCTCATATGGCTACACCTTC. Protein: CASSSPSAGAASYGYTF. The chain uses TRBV5-4 and TRBJ1-2, with TRBD1 as a possible D gene (6 bases). Germline V CDR1 and CDR2: SGHNT, YYREEE (reference sequence). The CDR3 runs 17 residues. The V and J ends lost 3 bases and 5 bases respectively, with 23 bases between them.

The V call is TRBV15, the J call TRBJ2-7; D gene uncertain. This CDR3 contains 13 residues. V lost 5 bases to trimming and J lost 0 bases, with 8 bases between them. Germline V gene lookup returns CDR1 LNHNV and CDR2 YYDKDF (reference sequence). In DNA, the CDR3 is TGTGCCACCAGCCCGTCGAGCTCCTACGAGCAGTACTTC. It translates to CATSPSSSYEQYF.

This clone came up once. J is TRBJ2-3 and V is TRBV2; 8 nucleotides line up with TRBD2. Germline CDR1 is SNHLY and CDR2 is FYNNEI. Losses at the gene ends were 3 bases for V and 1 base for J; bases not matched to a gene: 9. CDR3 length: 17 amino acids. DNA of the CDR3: TGTGCCAGCAGTGAGTTCGGGGCGGGGGGCGGCACAGATACGCAGTATTTT. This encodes CASSEFGAGGGTDTQYF. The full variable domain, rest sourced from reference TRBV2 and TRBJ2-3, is EPEVTQTPSHQVTQMGQEVILRCVPISNHLYFYWYRQILGQKVEFLVSFYNNEISEKSEIFDDQFSVERPDGSNFTLKIRSTKLEDSAMYFCASSEFGAGGGTDTQYFGPGTRLTVL.

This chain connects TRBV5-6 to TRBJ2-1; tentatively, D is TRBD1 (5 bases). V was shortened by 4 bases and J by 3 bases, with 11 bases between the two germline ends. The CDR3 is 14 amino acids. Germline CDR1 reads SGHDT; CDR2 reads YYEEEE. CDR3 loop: CASSPGQRYNEQFF. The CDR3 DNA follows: TGTGCCAGCAGCCCCGGACAACGCTACAATGAGCAGTTCTTC.

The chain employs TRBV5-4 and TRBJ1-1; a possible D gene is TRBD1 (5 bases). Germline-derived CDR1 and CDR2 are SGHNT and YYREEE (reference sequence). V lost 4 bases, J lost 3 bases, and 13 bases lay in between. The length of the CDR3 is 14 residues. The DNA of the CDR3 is TGTGCCAGCAGCCGACGGGGGTTGGACACTGAAGCTTTCTTT. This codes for CASSRRGLDTEAFF.

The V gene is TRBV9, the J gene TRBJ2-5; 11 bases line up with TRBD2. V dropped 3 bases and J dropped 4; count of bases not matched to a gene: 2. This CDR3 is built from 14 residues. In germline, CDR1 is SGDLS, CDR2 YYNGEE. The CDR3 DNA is TGTGCCAGCAGCGCAACTAGCGGGGGAGAGACCCAGTACTTC. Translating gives CASSATSGGETQYF. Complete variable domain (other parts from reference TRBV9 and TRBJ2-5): DSGVTQTPKHLITATGQRVTLRCSPRSGDLSVYWYQQSLDQGLQFLIQYYNGEERAKGNILERFSAQQFPDLHSELNLSSLELGDSALYFCASSATSGGETQYFGPGTRLLVL.

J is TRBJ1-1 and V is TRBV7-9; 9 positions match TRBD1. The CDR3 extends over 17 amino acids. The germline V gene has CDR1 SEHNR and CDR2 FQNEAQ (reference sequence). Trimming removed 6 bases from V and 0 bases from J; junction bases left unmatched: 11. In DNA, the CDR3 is TGTGCCAGCAGAGGGACAGGGAACCTTGGGATGAACACTGAAGCTTTCTTT. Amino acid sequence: CASRGTGNLGMNTEAFF.

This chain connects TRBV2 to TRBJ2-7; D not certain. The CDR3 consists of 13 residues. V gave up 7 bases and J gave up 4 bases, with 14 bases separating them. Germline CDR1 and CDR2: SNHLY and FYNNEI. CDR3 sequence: CASKGVTRYEQYF. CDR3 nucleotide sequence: TGTGCCAGCAAAGGAGTCACGAGGTACGAGCAGTACTTC.